A selection of T cell receptor beta chains follows, all from one sample in a study of blood T cell repertoires in COVID-19. Profiling relied on immunoSEQ multiplex PCR, and the TCRdb table lists in-frame clones only, not all of them. The profile shows 140,000 to 150,000 clones, approximately 80% of them singletons. Sequencing was done on a sample of peripheral blood. All receptors derive from a man aged 60 to 69 with active or convalescent COVID-19. The CDR3 runs from the conserved cysteine through the conserved F or W. A D gene is named only where the DNA matches it firmly. The size field is filled for only some rows; it gives once, few, many or a size class.

TRBJ1-4	TRBV2	TRBD1	-	CASSEGSLGQGEKLFF	TGTGCCAGCAGTGAGGGTAGCTTAGGACAGGGGGAAAAACTGTTTTTT
TRBJ1-1	TRBV5-1	-	once	CASSMGQGTEAFF	TGCGCCAGCAGTATGGGACAAGGTACTGAAGCTTTCTTT
TRBJ1-1	TRBV5-1	-	-	CASSFGGGDTEAFF	TGCGCCAGCAGCTTTGGGGGAGGTGACACTGAAGCTTTCTTT
TRBJ2-2	TRBV9	-	-	CASSVRGVTGELFF	TGTGCCAGCAGCGTCAGGGGGGTGACCGGGGAGCTGTTTTTT
TRBJ1-2	TRBV6-5	TRBD1	-	CASTRTGYDYGYTF	TGTGCCAGCACCAGGACAGGGTACGACTATGGCTACACCTTC
TRBJ2-3	TRBV7-9	-	-	CASSLEAGFTDTQYF	TGTGCCAGCAGCTTAGAGGCGGGATTCACAGATACGCAGTATTTT
TRBJ2-5	TRBV10-3	TRBD1	-	CAISETTGVETQYF	TGTGCCATCAGTGAAACGACAGGGGTAGAGACCCAGTACTTC
TRBJ1-2	TRBV19	-	few	CASSRAGAINYGYTF	TGTGCCAGTAGTAGGGCGGGAGCTATTAACTATGGCTACACCTTC
TRBJ1-3	TRBV15	-	-	CATSPYLGANTIYF	TGTGCCACCAGCCCTTATCTTGGGGCAAACACCATATATTTT
TRBJ2-2	TRBV18	-	-	CASSPTGILWAGELFF	TGTGCCAGCTCACCAACAGGGATCCTATGGGCCGGGGAGCTGTTTTTT
TRBJ1-1	TRBV4-3	-	-	CASSQDRNTEAFF	TGCGCCAGCAGCCAAGACAGGAACACTGAAGCTTTCTTT
TRBJ1-4	TRBV6-5	-	-	CASRGRGGSEKLFF	TGTGCCAGCAGAGGGAGGGGGGGGAGCGAAAAACTGTTTTTT
TRBJ1-2	TRBV6-5	-	-	CASSYVDGGLGYGYTF	TGTGCCAGCAGTTATGTAGACGGGGGGTTAGGCTATGGCTACACCTTC
TRBJ2-5	TRBV30	TRBD1	once	CAWSAGTGYQETQYF	TGTGCCTGGAGTGCCGGGACAGGCTACCAAGAGACCCAGTACTTC
TRBJ2-7	TRBV4-3	-	-	CASSQDRESHEQYF	TGCGCCAGCAGCCAAGATCGGGAGTCCCACGAGCAGTACTTC
TRBJ2-1	TRBV19	-	-	CASSPTSRGFNEQFF	TGTGCCAGTAGCCCGACTAGTAGGGGCTTCAATGAGCAGTTCTTC
TRBJ2-1	TRBV4-1	TRBD1	-	CASSQADRVGNNEQFF	TGCGCCAGCAGCCAAGCGGACAGGGTCGGGAACAATGAGCAGTTCTTC
TRBJ2-1	TRBV5-1	TRBD2	-	CASSFVLAGNEQFF	TGCGCCAGCAGCTTCGTTCTAGCGGGGAATGAGCAGTTCTTC
TRBJ2-2	TRBV9	-	-	CASSRGGELFF	TGTGCCAGCAGTAGGGGCGGGGAGCTGTTTTTT
TRBJ1-2	TRBV12-3/TRBV12-4	-	-	CASSPAALGYTF	TGTGCCAGCAGCCCCGCGGCGTTAGGCTACACCTTC
TRBJ1-2	TRBV10-3	TRBD1	few	CAISDPGTGLGRGYTF	TGTGCCATCAGTGATCCCGGGACAGGGCTAGGTCGTGGCTACACCTTC
TRBJ2-1	TRBV4-1	TRBD1	-	CASSQLTGTGLNEQFF	TGCGCCAGCAGCCAACTAACCGGGACAGGGCTCAATGAGCAGTTCTTC
TRBJ2-5	TRBV28	-	-	CASSLGGQETQYF	TGTGCCAGCAGTTTGGGGGGTCAAGAGACCCAGTACTTC
TRBJ1-2	TRBV5-8	TRBD1	-	CASSIDRARRYGYTF	TGTGCCAGCAGCATAGACAGGGCCCGACGCTATGGCTACACCTTC
TRBJ2-6	TRBV3-1/TRBV3-2	-	-	CASKDRTISGANVLTF	TGTGCCAGCAAAGACAGGACAATCTCTGGGGCCAACGTCCTGACTTTC
TRBJ2-5	TRBV6-5	-	-	CASTRSWGPETQYF	TGTGCCAGCACCCGAAGTTGGGGGCCAGAGACCCAGTACTTC
TRBJ1-6	TRBV19	-	-	CASTTGYNSPLHF	TGTGCCAGTACGACAGGTTATAATTCACCCCTCCACTTT
TRBJ1-6	TRBV6-5	-	-	CASSYSRDTSSPLHF	TGTGCCAGCAGTTACTCGAGGGATACTAGTTCACCCCTCCACTTT
TRBJ2-5	TRBV18	-	once	CASSSDSQETQYF	TGTGCCAGCTCATCAGACAGCCAAGAGACCCAGTACTTC
TRBJ2-1	TRBV5-1	TRBD2	once	CASRGLAGGFSAYNEQFF	TGCGCCAGCCGTGGACTAGCGGGGGGCTTTAGTGCCTACAATGAGCAGTTCTTC
TRBJ1-1	TRBV13	TRBD1	-	CASSLDRVTEAFF	TGTGCCAGCAGCTTGGACAGGGTCACTGAAGCTTTCTTT
TRBJ1-3	TRBV6-5	TRBD1	-	CASSQGARGNTIYF	TGTGCCAGCAGCCAGGGGGCTCGGGGAAACACCATATATTTT
TRBJ1-2	TRBV24-1	TRBD1	-	CATSDPRTGYGYTF	TGTGCCACCAGTGACCCCCGGACAGGCTATGGCTACACCTTC
TRBJ2-3	TRBV5-1	TRBD2	-	CASSGGRGADTQYF	TGCGCCAGCAGCGGGGGGCGGGGGGCAGATACGCAGTATTTT
TRBJ1-6	TRBV6-5	-	-	CASQHRTSYNSPLHF	TGTGCCAGCCAACACAGGACTAGTTATAATTCACCCCTCCACTTT
TRBJ2-3	TRBV7-9	-	-	CASSLGGGARGTDTQYF	TGTGCCAGCAGCTTAGGTGGCGGGGCGCGGGGCACAGATACGCAGTATTTT
TRBJ1-2	TRBV6-5	-	once	CASSSRSGYGYTF	TGTGCCAGCAGTTCCCGTTCGGGCTATGGCTACACCTTC
TRBJ2-5	TRBV4-1	TRBD2	-	CASSQNGGGQETQYF	TGCGCCAGCAGCCAAAATGGGGGGGGCCAAGAGACCCAGTACTTC
TRBJ2-7	TRBV6-1	-	-	CASSENNSYEQYF	TGTGCCAGCAGTGAAAACAACAGCTACGAGCAGTACTTC
TRBJ1-5	TRBV19	TRBD1	-	CASSSTGGSNQPQHF	TGTGCCAGTAGTTCCACAGGGGGTAGCAATCAGCCCCAGCATTTT
TRBJ1-2	TRBV6-5	TRBD1	-	CASNDGTGVFYGYTF	TGTGCCAGCAACGACGGGACAGGGGTTTTCTATGGCTACACCTTC
TRBJ2-2	TRBV24-1	TRBD1	-	CATAGQGATGELFF	TGTGCCACCGCCGGACAGGGGGCGACCGGGGAGCTGTTTTTT
TRBJ1-1	TRBV5-1	TRBD1	-	CASSLGQGLNTEAFF	TGCGCCAGCAGCCTAGGACAGGGGTTGAACACTGAAGCTTTCTTT
TRBJ2-3	TRBV7-2	-	-	CASSLIPLDTDTQYF	TGTGCCAGCAGCTTAATCCCCTTAGACACAGATACGCAGTATTTT
TRBJ1-5	TRBV27	TRBD1	-	CASMTGAGQPQHF	TGTGCCAGCATGACAGGGGCGGGTCAGCCCCAGCATTTT
TRBJ2-5	TRBV7-2	TRBD2	few	CASSLEARGVQETQYF	TGTGCCAGCAGCTTAGAAGCCCGGGGGGTACAAGAGACCCAGTACTTC
TRBJ2-5	TRBV11-3	TRBD2	-	CASSSGLAGFQETQYF	TGTGCCAGCAGCTCTGGACTAGCGGGGTTCCAAGAGACCCAGTACTTC
TRBJ1-5	TRBV11-2	-	-	CASSLEYGGRGNQPQHF	TGTGCCAGCAGCTTAGAGTACGGGGGGCGAGGCAATCAGCCCCAGCATTTT
TRBJ1-2	TRBV12-3/TRBV12-4	-	-	CASSLPDGQSF	TGTGCCAGCAGTTTACCTGATGGGCAGTCCTTC
TRBJ1-2	TRBV28	-	-	CASSFGGPNYGYTF	TGTGCCAGCAGTTTCGGCGGCCCAAACTATGGCTACACCTTC
TRBJ2-7	TRBV30	TRBD1	-	CAWSVGGQGPQYF	TGTGCCTGGAGTGTAGGCGGACAGGGTCCGCAGTACTTC
TRBJ1-4	TRBV3-1/TRBV3-2	-	-	CASSSTGPRLEKLFF	TGTGCCAGCAGCTCCACGGGTCCGAGGCTTGAAAAACTGTTTTTT
TRBJ1-6	TRBV12-3/TRBV12-4	-	few	CASSRDRDSPLHF	TGTGCCAGCAGTAGAGACAGAGATTCACCCCTCCACTTT
TRBJ2-7	TRBV5-1	-	-	CASMFSQGPYEQYF	TGCGCCAGCATGTTTTCGCAGGGCCCCTACGAGCAGTACTTC
TRBJ1-1	TRBV5-1	-	many	CASSLVPQGMNTEAFF	TGCGCCAGCAGCTTGGTTCCCCAGGGGATGAACACTGAAGCTTTCTTT
TRBJ2-1	TRBV6-6	-	-	CASSAKGVVANEQFF	TGTGCCAGCAGCGCTAAGGGAGTCGTGGCCAATGAGCAGTTCTTC
TRBJ1-3	TRBV7-2	-	-	CASSFPGNTIYF	TGTGCCAGCAGCTTTCCGGGAAACACCATATATTTT
TRBJ2-2	TRBV5-1	-	-	CASSLGGRQIGELFF	TGCGCCAGCAGCTTGGGCGGGCGCCAGATCGGGGAGCTGTTTTTT
TRBJ1-1	TRBV19	TRBD1	-	CASSPDRDTEAFF	TGTGCCAGTAGTCCAGACAGGGACACTGAAGCTTTCTTT
TRBJ1-4	TRBV4-3	TRBD1	-	CASSSGTGAEKLFF	TGCGCCAGCAGTTCCGGGACAGGGGCTGAAAAACTGTTTTTT